This T cell receptor beta chain is drawn from a study of blood T cell repertoires in COVID-19. The overall study: Both acute and convalescent COVID-19 samples were obtained from the United States, Italy and Spain. Sample material is recorded as cDNA or gDNA derived from T cells, B-cell-depleted T cells, or PBMCs.

The germline V gene encodes CDR1 LGHDT and CDR2 YNNKEL (reference sequence). V gave up 4 bases and J gave up 6 bases, with 7 bases separating them. There are 11 residues in the CDR3. In the original processing: Reference gene primer amplification gave estimated nucleated cell counts. TCRdb keeps only in-frame clones here, not all; method: immunoSEQ multiplex PCR. The V and J calls and clone size come from that table; D and trimming were worked out from the DNA. The data contain 150,000 to 180,000 clones, roughly four fifths of them singletons. This TCR came from a woman aged 55 to 70 with acute or convalescent COVID-19. V gene TRBV3-1 (or the pseudogene TRBV3-2) combines with J gene TRBJ2-7; the D is unclear. Material for sequencing was peripheral blood. CDR3 nucleotides: TGTGCCAGCAGCCTGGTCAGCGAGCAGTACTTC. Translating gives CASSLVSEQYF.